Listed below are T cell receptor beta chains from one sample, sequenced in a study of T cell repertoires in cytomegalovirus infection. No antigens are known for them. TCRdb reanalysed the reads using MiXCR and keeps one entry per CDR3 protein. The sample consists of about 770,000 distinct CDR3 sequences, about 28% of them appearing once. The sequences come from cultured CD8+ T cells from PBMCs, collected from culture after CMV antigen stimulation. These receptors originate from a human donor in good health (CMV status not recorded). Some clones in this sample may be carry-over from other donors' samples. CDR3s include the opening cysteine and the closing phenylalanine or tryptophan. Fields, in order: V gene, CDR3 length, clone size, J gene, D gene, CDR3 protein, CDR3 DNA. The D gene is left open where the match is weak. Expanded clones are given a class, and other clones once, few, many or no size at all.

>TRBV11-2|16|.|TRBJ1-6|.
CVSSLFAEIDNSPLHF
TGTGTCAGCAGCTTATTCGCAGAGATTGATAATTCACCCCTCCACTTT
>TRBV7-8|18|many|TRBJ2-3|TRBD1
CASSFTPRQGSVTDTQYF
TGTGCCAGCAGCTTCACCCCCAGACAGGGGAGTGTAACAGATACGCAGTATTTT
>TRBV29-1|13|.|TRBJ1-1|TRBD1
CSVEAGDSFQAFF
TGCAGCGTTGAAGCCGGGGACAGCTTTCAAGCTTTCTTT
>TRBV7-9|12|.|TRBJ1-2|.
CASSYSAYGYTF
TGTGCCAGCAGCTATAGTGCGTATGGCTACACCTTC
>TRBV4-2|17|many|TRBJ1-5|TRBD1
CASSHGTGVARYQPQHF
TGTGCCAGCAGCCATGGGACAGGGGTCGCGCGGTATCAGCCCCAGCATTTT
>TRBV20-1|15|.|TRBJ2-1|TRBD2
CSARDRASGRPEQFF
TGCAGTGCTAGAGATAGGGCTAGCGGGAGGCCTGAGCAGTTCTTC
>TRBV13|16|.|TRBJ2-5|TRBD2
CASSLRDGTSGETQYF
TGTGCCAGCAGCCTACGGGATGGGACTAGCGGAGAGACCCAGTACTTC
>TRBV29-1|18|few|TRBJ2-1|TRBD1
CSVEDRGTGEDSYNEQFF
TGCAGCGTTGAAGATCGGGGGACAGGGGAGGACTCCTACAATGAGCAGTTCTTC
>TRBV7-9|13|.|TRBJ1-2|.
CASNFRAPYGYTF
TGTGCCAGCAACTTCAGGGCCCCCTATGGCTACACCTTC
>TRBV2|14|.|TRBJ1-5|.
CASSPFYSNQPQHF
TGTGCCAGCAGCCCTTTCTATAGCAATCAGCCCCAGCATTTT
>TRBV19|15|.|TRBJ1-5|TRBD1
CASSPSGTVNQPQHF
TGTGCCAGTAGTCCCTCGGGGACAGTCAATCAGCCCCAGCATTTT
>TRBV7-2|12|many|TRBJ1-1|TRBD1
CASSLGQAEAFF
TGTGCCAGCAGCCTTGGACAGGCCGAAGCTTTCTTT
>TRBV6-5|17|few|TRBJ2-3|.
CASSPAGGTGPTDTQYF
TGTGCCAGCAGTCCTGCGGGTGGGACGGGACCCACAGATACGCAGTATTTT
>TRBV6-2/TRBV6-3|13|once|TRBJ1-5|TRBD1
CASKQGDNQPQHF
TGTGCCAGCAAACAGGGGGACAATCAGCCCCAGCATTTT
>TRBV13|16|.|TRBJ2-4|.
CASSVAADVAKNIQYF
TGTGCCAGCAGCGTCGCCGCCGATGTGGCCAAAAACATTCAGTACTTC
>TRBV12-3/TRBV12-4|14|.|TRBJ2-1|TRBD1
CASSFLTGAHEQFF
TGTGCCAGCAGTTTTTTGACAGGGGCCCATGAGCAGTTCTTC
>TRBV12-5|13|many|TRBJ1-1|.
CATEGAGNTEAFF
TGTGCTACAGAAGGAGCGGGGAACACTGAAGCTTTCTTT
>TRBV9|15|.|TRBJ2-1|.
CASSLTGSLKNEQFF
TGTGCCAGCAGCCTAACAGGGTCTCTGAAAAATGAGCAGTTCTTC
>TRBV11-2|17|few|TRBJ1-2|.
CASAPGPQHVVRDGYTF
TGTGCCAGCGCGCCGGGACCCCAACACGTAGTCAGGGATGGCTACACCTTC
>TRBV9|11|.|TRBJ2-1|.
CASSSRSQQFF
TGTGCCAGCAGCTCGAGATCTCAGCAGTTCTTC
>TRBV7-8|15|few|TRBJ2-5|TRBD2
CASTTPLGGEETQYF
TGTGCCAGCACCACCCCTCTCGGGGGGGAAGAGACCCAGTACTTC
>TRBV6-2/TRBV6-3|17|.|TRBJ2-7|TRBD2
CASRGTTSGGTPYEQYF
TGTGCCAGCAGGGGCACGACTAGCGGGGGCACCCCCTACGAGCAGTACTTC
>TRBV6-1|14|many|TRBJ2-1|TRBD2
CAATGLAESGEQFF
TGTGCAGCTACCGGGCTAGCGGAATCCGGTGAGCAGTTCTTC
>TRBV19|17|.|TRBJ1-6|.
CASSTRDIKVQNSPLHF
TGTGCCAGTAGTACGAGGGACATAAAAGTTCAAAATTCACCCCTCCACTTT
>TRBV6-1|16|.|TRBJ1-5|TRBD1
CASSPWGQARNQPQHF
TGTGCCAGCAGCCCGTGGGGACAGGCCCGCAATCAGCCCCAGCATTTT
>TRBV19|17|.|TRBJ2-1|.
CASRRGGAGASYNEQFF
TGTGCCAGTAGAAGGGGGGGGGCGGGGGCCTCCTACAATGAGCAGTTCTTC
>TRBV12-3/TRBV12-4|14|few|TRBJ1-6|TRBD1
CASGLTGGNSPLHF
TGTGCCAGCGGATTGACAGGGGGCAATTCACCCCTCCACTTT
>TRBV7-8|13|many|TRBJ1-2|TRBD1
CASSSGTGNGYTF
TGTGCCAGCAGCTCAGGGACAGGGAATGGCTACACCTTC
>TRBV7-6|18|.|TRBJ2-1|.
CASSQFPRIRRSLSEEFF
TGTGCCAGCAGCCAATTTCCACGGATCCGTAGAAGTTTGAGTGAGGAGTTCTTC
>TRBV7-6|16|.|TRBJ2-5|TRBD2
CASSSLAGGPLETQYF
TGTGCCAGCAGCTCCTTAGCGGGGGGGCCGTTGGAGACCCAGTACTTC
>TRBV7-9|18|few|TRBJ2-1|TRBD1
CASSLADRGRKTYNEQFF
TGTGCCAGCAGCTTAGCGGACAGGGGGCGCAAGACCTACAATGAGCAGTTCTTC
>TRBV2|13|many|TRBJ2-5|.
CASSLVFKETQYF
TGTGCCAGCAGTTTGGTATTCAAAGAGACCCAGTACTTC
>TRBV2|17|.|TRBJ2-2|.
CASGSSGESLNTGELFF
TGTGCCAGCGGTAGTTCAGGGGAATCATTGAACACCGGGGAGCTGTTTTTT
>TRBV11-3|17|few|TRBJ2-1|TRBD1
CASSSYSGQGVDNEQFF
TGTGCCAGCAGCTCTTATTCCGGACAGGGGGTGGACAATGAGCAGTTCTTC
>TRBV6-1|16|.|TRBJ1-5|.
CASRLPSRGGNQPQHF
TGTGCCAGCAGACTACCCTCCAGGGGCGGCAATCAGCCCCAGCATTTT
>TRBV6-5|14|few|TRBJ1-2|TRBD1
CATGDRTSVYGYTF
TGTGCCACCGGGGACAGGACTAGTGTGTATGGCTACACCTTC
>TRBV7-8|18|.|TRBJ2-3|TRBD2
CASSLGWTSGPGADTQYF
TGTGCCAGCAGCTTAGGTTGGACTAGTGGGCCGGGCGCAGATACGCAGTATTTT
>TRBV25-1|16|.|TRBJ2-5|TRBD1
CASSPTDRARRETQYF
TGTGCCAGCAGTCCCACGGACAGGGCTCGAAGAGAGACCCAGTACTTC
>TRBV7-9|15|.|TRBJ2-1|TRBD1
CASSLHRQGYNEQFF
TGTGCCAGCAGTTTACATCGACAGGGGTACAATGAGCAGTTCTTC
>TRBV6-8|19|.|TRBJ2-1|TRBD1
CASSYSIPGQGTRYNEQFF
TGTGCCAGCAGTTACTCAATACCGGGACAGGGGACCCGATACAATGAGCAGTTCTTC
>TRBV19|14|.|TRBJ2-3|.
CASTDVRLADTQYF
TGTGCCAGTACCGACGTGAGGTTGGCAGATACGCAGTATTTT
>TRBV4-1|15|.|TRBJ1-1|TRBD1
CASSLRQGTMTEAFF
TGCGCCAGCAGCCTGCGACAGGGAACAATGACTGAAGCTTTCTTT
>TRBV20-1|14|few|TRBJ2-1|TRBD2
CSAPTSGGANEQFF
TGCAGTGCTCCGACTAGCGGGGGGGCAAATGAGCAGTTCTTC
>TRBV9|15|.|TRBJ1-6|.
CASSRGAGYDSPLHF
TGTGCCAGCAGCAGAGGGGCAGGGTACGATTCACCCCTCCACTTT
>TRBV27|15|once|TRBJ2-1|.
CASSLTGHPYNEQFF
TGTGCCAGCAGTTTAACGGGGCACCCCTACAATGAGCAGTTCTTC
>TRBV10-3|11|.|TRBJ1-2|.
CAHGGAYGYTF
TGTGCGCATGGAGGCGCCTATGGCTACACCTTC
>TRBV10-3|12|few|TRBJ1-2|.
CAIRSGTYGYTF
TGTGCCATCAGGAGCGGGACCTATGGCTACACCTTC
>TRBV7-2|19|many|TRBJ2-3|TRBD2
CASSLEGLAGGPRADTQYF
TGTGCCAGCAGCTTAGAGGGACTAGCGGGGGGGCCGAGGGCAGATACGCAGTATTTT
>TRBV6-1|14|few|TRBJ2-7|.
CASSIRHLTYEQYF
TGTGCCAGCAGTATCCGGCACCTAACCTACGAGCAGTACTTC
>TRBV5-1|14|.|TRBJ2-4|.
CASRGGPAKNIQYF
TGCGCCAGTCGTGGAGGACCAGCCAAAAACATTCAGTACTTC
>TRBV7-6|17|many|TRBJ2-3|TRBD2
CASSSPLGGGVSDTQYF
TGTGCCAGCAGCTCTCCTCTAGGTGGGGGGGTGTCTGATACGCAGTATTTT
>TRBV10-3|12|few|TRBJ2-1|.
CAISEPGNEQFF
TGTGCCATCAGTGAACCAGGGAATGAGCAGTTCTTC